Below, 12 T cell receptor beta chains from the same sample are listed, as sequenced in a study of long-term antiretroviral therapy in people with HIV (dated by TCRdb to between 2021 and 2024). The immunoSEQ hsTCRB v3.0 assay was used at survey level resolution to sequence the TRB variable region. This immuneACCESS table, as held by TCRdb, lists in-frame sequences with V and J called but not all clones. Of the missing ones, under half trace to an unresolved V gene in checked studies; the others have no known cause. The sample contains roughly 23,000 clones, around 84% of them found a single time. About 3.4% of the sample belongs to the ten largest clones. The source was unsorted PBMCs, collected 1.9 years after starting antiretroviral therapy. The receptors come from a woman between 50 and 59 years old with HIV.

The chain uses TRBV6-6 and TRBJ1-2; D unclear. Germline loops: CDR1 MNHNY, CDR2 SVGAGI (reference sequence). The CDR3 loop spans 11 amino acids. Trimming left V 9 bases short and J 2 bases short, with 7 bases between. CDR3 protein: CASRVNYGYTF. The CDR3 nucleotides read TGTGCCAGTAGGGTCAACTATGGCTACACCTTC.

This chain connects TRBV9 to TRBJ1-1; no clear D gene. Germline V gene data show CDR1 as SGDLS and CDR2 as YYNGEE. Trimming cost V 3 bases and J 0 bases, with 9 bases left between them. The CDR3 runs 14 residues. CDR3 nucleotides: TGTGCCAGCAGCGAGGGATCCTTGAACACTGAAGCTTTCTTT. Translated, it gives CASSEGSLNTEAFF.

The chain uses TRBV4-2 and TRBJ1-2, with 9 bases identical to TRBD1. Germline lookup yields CDR1 LGHNA and CDR2 YNFKEQ. With V trimmed by 1 base and J by 6 bases, 6 bases remained unmatched. This CDR3 is built from 15 residues. The CDR3: CASSQAGTGLNGYTF. Here the CDR3 DNA reads TGTGCCAGCAGCCAAGCCGGGACAGGGTTGAATGGCTACACCTTC.

The chain joins TRBV4-2 to TRBJ1-1; D ambiguous. Germline assignment: CDR1 LGHNA and CDR2 YNFKEQ. This CDR3 has 14 amino acids. V was clipped by 0 bases and J by 1 base, with 6 bases between them. The CDR3 here is CASSQDGENTEAFF. The CDR3 region has the DNA TGTGCCAGCAGCCAAGATGGGGAGAACACTGAAGCTTTCTTT.

This sequence joins TRBV28 and TRBJ1-2; D is undetermined. The CDR3 is made up of 14 amino acids. In germline, CDR1 is MDHEN, CDR2 SYDVKM. V was cut by 4 bases and J by 1 base, with 10 bases left in between. The CDR3: CASSSVNLNYGYTF. Written as DNA, the CDR3 is TGTGCCAGCAGTTCAGTAAATCTTAACTATGGCTACACCTTC.

The chain uses TRBV27 and TRBJ2-4; D is unclear. V was pared by 3 bases and J by 1 base, with 7 bases between. Germline loops: CDR1 MNHEY, CDR2 SMNVEV (reference sequence). The CDR3 sequence is 14 residues long. CDR3 protein: CASSFSLAKNIQYF. The CDR3 nucleotides are TGTGCCAGCAGTTTTAGTCTGGCCAAAAACATTCAGTACTTC.

This clone was counted once. The chain links TRBV28 to TRBJ1-6; D possibly corresponds to TRBD1 (6 bases). This CDR3 contains 16 residues. V dropped 7 bases and J dropped 1 base, with 14 bases sitting between them. Germline CDR1 and CDR2: MDHEN and SYDVKM. CDR3 loop: CASTLRGRSYNSPLHF. CDR3 in DNA: TGTGCCAGCACCTTACGGGGGCGTTCCTATAATTCACCCCTCCACTTT. The whole variable domain, filled in from reference TRBV28 and TRBJ1-6, reads DVKVTQSSRYLVKRTGEKVFLECVQDMDHENMFWYRQDPGLGLRLIYFSYDVKMKEKGDIPEGYSVSREKKERFSLILESASTNQTSMYLCASTLRGRSYNSPLHFGNGTRLTVT.

The chain is built from TRBV19 and TRBJ1-4, with D tentatively TRBD1 (6 bases). V lost 4 bases and J 8 bases, leaving 17 bases between the germline ends. CDR3 length: 15 amino acids. Germline V gene lookup returns CDR1 LNHDA and CDR2 SQIVND (reference sequence). The CDR3 here is CASSTFLTGGEKLFF. CDR3 in DNA: TGTGCCAGTAGTACCTTCTTGACAGGAGGCGAAAAACTGTTTTTT.

This clone was found once. V is TRBV18 and J is TRBJ2-7; the match to TRBD1 covers 10 bases. The trim removed 3 bases at V and 6 bases at J, leaving 5 bases unmatched. The CDR3 spans 14 residues. Germline V CDR1 and CDR2: KGHSH, LQKENI. CDR3 nucleotide sequence: TGTGCCAGCTCACCGGGACAGGGGTCAGGCGAGCAGTACTTC. This codes for CASSPGQGSGEQYF. Using reference TRBV18 and TRBJ2-7 for the parts outside the CDR3, the full variable domain is NAGVMQNPRHLVRRRGQEARLRCSPMKGHSHVYWYRQLPEEGLKFMVYLQKENIIDESGMPKERFSAEFPKEGPSILRIQQVVRGDSAAYFCASSPGQGSGEQYFGPGTRLTVT.

This chain connects TRBV4-1 to TRBJ2-5, with TRBD1 matching over 9 bases. After removal of 2 bases from V and 5 bases from J, the junction contained 3 bases not matched to a gene. Germline values: CDR1 MGHRA, CDR2 YSYEKL. CDR3 length: 14 amino acids. The CDR3: CASSQNRGLETQYF. CDR3 DNA sequence: TGCGCCAGCAGCCAAAACAGGGGGCTGGAGACCCAGTACTTC.

The chain uses TRBV7-9 and TRBJ2-3, with D maybe TRBD1 (6 bases). The CDR3 sequence is 16 residues long. Germline CDR1 reads SEHNR; CDR2 reads FQNEAQ (reference sequence). Trimming stripped 1 base from V and 0 bases from J, with 11 bases between. This chain's CDR3 is CASSLGWTASTDTQYF. The CDR3 DNA is TGTGCCAGCAGCTTAGGGTGGACAGCCAGCACAGATACGCAGTATTTT.

This chain connects TRBV5-1 to TRBJ2-2; TRBD1 matches 8 bases. Trimming removed 6 bases from V and 3 bases from J; junction bases left unmatched: 10. CDR3 length: 16 residues. Germline V gives CDR1 SGHRS, CDR2 YFSETQ. CDR3 bases: TGCGCCAGCACTCAAGCGACAGGGGTGTACACCGGGGAGCTGTTTTTT. Its translation is CASTQATGVYTGELFF.